The 23 T cell receptor beta chains in this list originate from one sample, sequenced in a study of blood T cell repertoires in COVID-19. Sequenced by immunoSEQ multiplex PCR; TCRdb stores in-frame clones only, minus some. Of some 320,000 clones in the sample, 65% to 90% were seen once. The source material was peripheral blood. The receptor set was obtained from a human donor in a cohort sampled during active COVID-19.

V gene TRBV13 combines with J gene TRBJ1-6, with D tentatively TRBD1 (6 bases). Germline assignment: CDR1 PRHDT and CDR2 FYEKMQ (reference sequence). The CDR3 is made up of 16 amino acids. V was shortened by 5 bases and J by 2 bases, with 13 bases between the two germline ends. CDR3 nucleotides: TGTGCCAGCAGCCCCGGCAGGGGCACCTATAATTCACCCCTCCACTTT. As protein: CASSPGRGTYNSPLHF.

A single count supports this clone. The rearrangement uses TRBV6-5 and TRBJ1-6; D gene ambiguous. Germline loops: CDR1 MNHEY, CDR2 SVGAGI. The CDR3 covers 15 residues. Trimming took 10 bases from V and 0 from J, leaving 13 bases between them. The CDR3 bases are TGTGCCACCCTAGCCGGAAGCTCCTATAATTCACCCCTCCACTTT. Residues: CATLAGSSYNSPLHF.

The genes are TRBV4-1 and TRBJ2-3; tentatively, D is TRBD1 (5 bases). The CDR3 has 16 residues. Trimming removed 0 bases at V and 6 bases at J, with 16 bases between. Germline V gives CDR1 MGHRA, CDR2 YSYEKL. The CDR3 sequence is CASSQETQKGVDTQYF. DNA for the CDR3: TGCGCCAGCAGCCAAGAAACCCAAAAAGGGGTGGATACGCAGTATTTT.

On this clone itself: The DNA is omitted, as the CDR3 cannot be located on it reliably, and the CDR3 follows TCRdb's listing. The chain carries TRBV19 and TRBJ2-1; the DNA was not compared with TRBD2, the D call given in the table. The CDR3 spans 19 residues, counting both ends. CDR1 and CDR2 from the germline V gene are LNHDA and SQIVND (reference sequence). CDR3 residues: CASSSFGPGARERGGQKFF.

This sequence joins TRBV5-1 and TRBJ2-2; 11 bases line up with TRBD1. Germline CDR1 is SGHRS and CDR2 is YFSETQ. V was pared by 4 bases and J by 6 bases, with 8 bases of the junction left unmatched. The CDR3 is made up of 16 amino acids. The CDR3: CASSIGTGGRAGELFF. As DNA, the CDR3 is TGCGCCAGCAGCATCGGGACAGGGGGACGGGCCGGGGAGCTGTTTTTT.

This clone was found once. This chain uses TRBV27 with TRBJ2-3; 8 bases match TRBD1. The junction had 4 bases not matched to a gene; V was cut back by 5 bases and J by 0 bases. CDR1 and CDR2 (germline): MNHEY, SMNVEV (reference sequence). The CDR3 length is 15 residues. CDR3 sequence: CASSPRTGSTDTQYF. CDR3 in DNA: TGTGCCAGCAGTCCCCGGACAGGGAGCACAGATACGCAGTATTTT.

This rearrangement joins TRBV7-3 to TRBJ1-1; D may be TRBD1 (6 bases). CDR1 is SGHTA, CDR2 FQGTGA, per germline. This CDR3 has 19 amino acids. Between the trimmed V and J ends, which lost 1 base and 1 base, there was a span of 22 bases. The CDR3 bases are TGTGCCAGCAGCTTAAGGCCTATACAGGGAGAAAAGGGGAACACTGAAGCTTTCTTT. Its translation is CASSLRPIQGEKGNTEAFF.

The rearrangement joins TRBV5-5 to TRBJ1-5; D is possibly TRBD1 (6 bases). V was cut by 0 bases and J by 5 bases, with 9 bases left in between. The CDR3 covers 14 residues. Per germline, CDR1 SGHKS and CDR2 YYEKEE (reference sequence). The CDR3 spells CASSLGPGDQPQHF. As DNA, the CDR3 is TGTGCCAGCAGCTTGGGCCCAGGGGATCAGCCCCAGCATTTT.

The chain links TRBV12-3 or TRBV12-4 to TRBJ1-1; D is undetermined. V shed 2 bases and J shed 6 bases, with 10 bases lying between them. This CDR3 contains 13 residues. The CDR3 region has the DNA TGTGCCAGCAGTTTATCCCCCTCGGCTGAAGCTTTCTTT. Residues: CASSLSPSAEAFF.

The chain uses TRBV9 and TRBJ2-1; D perhaps matches TRBD2 (6 bases). Per the germline V gene, CDR1 is SGDLS and CDR2 is YYNGEE. The CDR3 covers 16 residues. V lost 2 bases and J 0 bases, leaving 12 bases between the germline ends. The CDR3 sequence: CASSVGGISSYNEQFF. CDR3 nucleotide sequence: TGTGCCAGCAGCGTCGGAGGGATAAGCTCCTACAATGAGCAGTTCTTC.

This clone was seen just once. The rearrangement joins TRBV5-6 to TRBJ1-2; tentatively, D is TRBD1 (5 bases). V was clipped by 0 bases and J by 0 bases, with 12 bases between them. CDR3 length equals 16 residues. Germline V gene sequence: CDR1 SGHDT, CDR2 YYEEEE. The CDR3 nucleotides read TGTGCCAGCAGCTTGGACTGGACAAGTGCTAACTATGGCTACACCTTC. This codes for CASSLDWTSANYGYTF.

This rearrangement joins TRBV30 to TRBJ1-1; D is possibly TRBD1 (5 bases). Germline CDR1 GTSNPN, CDR2 SVGIG (reference sequence). The CDR3 totals 15 residues. Deletions cut 2 bases from V and 3 bases from J, with 16 bases between. CDR3 amino acids: CAWSRTYRRDTEAFF. CDR3 nucleotides: TGTGCCTGGAGTCGGACGTACAGGAGAGACACTGAAGCTTTCTTT.

V gene TRBV6-5 combines with J gene TRBJ2-7; tentatively, D is TRBD2 (5 bases). Trimming took 7 bases from V and 2 from J, leaving 12 bases between them. This CDR3 is 13 amino acids long. In germline, CDR1 is MNHEY, CDR2 SVGAGI. CDR3 amino acids: CASTRLGAYEQYF. Written as DNA, the CDR3 is TGTGCCAGCACCCGACTGGGAGCCTACGAGCAGTACTTC.

This rearrangement joins TRBV10-3 to TRBJ1-2; D gene uncertain. The CDR3 contains 12 residues. Trimming left V 4 bases short and J 1 base short, with 4 bases between. Per the germline V gene, CDR1 is ENHRY and CDR2 is SYGVKD. CDR3 bases: TGTGCCATCAGTGCCTATAACTATGGCTACACCTTC. This translates into CAISAYNYGYTF.

This clone was observed a single time. The V and J genes are TRBV7-2 and TRBJ2-7; a possible D gene is TRBD1 (7 bases). Trimming shortened V by 5 bases and J by 2 bases, and 16 bases separated the two germline ends. The germline CDR1 and CDR2 sequences are SGHTA and FQGNSA. CDR3 size: 15 residues. The CDR3 DNA reads as TGTGCCAGCAGCCCCCCGGGGGACAGCCCCTACGAGCAGTACTTC. It codes for CASSPPGDSPYEQYF.

The chain employs TRBV7-2 and TRBJ1-1; TRBD1 might be the D (5 bases). The V gene lost 5 bases and the J gene lost 4 bases, with 14 bases spanning the gap. The CDR3 consists of 14 residues. Germline CDR1 reads SGHTA; CDR2 reads FQGNSA. In nucleotides, the CDR3 is TGTGCCAGCAGCGTAGTGCCGGGGGGCACTGAAGCTTTCTTT. Protein: CASSVVPGGTEAFF.

The chain combines TRBV2 with TRBJ1-1; TRBD1 is a possible D gene (5 bases). There are 13 residues in the CDR3. Trimming took 9 bases from V and 0 from J, leaving 11 bases between them. Germline CDR1 reads SNHLY; CDR2 reads FYNNEI. The CDR3 loop reads CASLGGLNTEAFF. The CDR3 DNA reads as TGTGCCAGTCTGGGGGGATTGAACACTGAAGCTTTCTTT.

This clone was counted once. V usage is TRBV28 and J usage is TRBJ1-3; no clear D gene. This CDR3 is 16 amino acids long. V lost 6 bases to trimming and J lost 0 bases, with 15 bases between them. The germline V gene encodes CDR1 MDHEN and CDR2 SYDVKM. CDR3 loop: CASSAPGGGSGNTIYF. CDR3 sequence (DNA): TGTGCCAGCAGCGCGCCAGGAGGAGGCTCTGGAAACACCATATATTTT.

The chain combines TRBV11-2 with TRBJ1-1; D gene uncertain. In germline, CDR1 is SGHAT, CDR2 FQNNGV. This CDR3 has 13 residues. Deletions cut 0 bases from V and 7 bases from J, with 9 bases between. The CDR3 coding sequence is TGTGCCAGCAGCTTAGAGAGCCGTTTTGAAGCTTTCTTT. It translates to CASSLESRFEAFF.

The chain combines TRBV6-6 with TRBJ1-3; no clear D gene. Germline V gene lookup returns CDR1 MNHNY and CDR2 SVGAGI (reference sequence). The CDR3 has 15 residues. V shed 4 bases and J shed 0 bases, with 10 bases lying between them. The CDR3 sequence: CASSSTEFSGNTIYF. For the CDR3, the DNA is TGTGCCAGCAGTTCCACAGAGTTCTCTGGAAACACCATATATTTT.

The chain is built from TRBV2 and TRBJ2-1; 7 bases align to TRBD2. Trimming at V came to 7 bases and at J to 7 bases, leaving 13 bases not matched to a gene. In germline, CDR1 is SNHLY, CDR2 FYNNEI. The CDR3 contains 15 residues. This chain's CDR3 is CASKLADSGGNEQFF. CDR3 nucleotide sequence: TGTGCCAGCAAGCTAGCTGATTCGGGAGGAAATGAGCAGTTCTTC. The full variable domain, completed using reference TRBV2 and TRBJ2-1, is EPEVTQTPSHQVTQMGQEVILRCVPISNHLYFYWYRQILGQKVEFLVSFYNNEISEKSEIFDDQFSVERPDGSNFTLKIRSTKLEDSAMYFCASKLADSGGNEQFFGPGTRLTVL.

This chain uses TRBV2 with TRBJ2-7, with 7 bases aligning to TRBD1. Trimming cost V 7 bases and J 6 bases; bases outside gene matches: 12. This CDR3 contains 14 residues. CDR1 is SNHLY and CDR2 is FYNNEI in the germline V gene. The CDR3, as DNA: TGTGCCAGCATCCCCGACAGGGATGTTGGCGAGCAGTACTTC. It encodes CASIPDRDVGEQYF. The full variable domain, in which reference TRBV2 and TRBJ2-7 provide the parts outside the CDR3, is EPEVTQTPSHQVTQMGQEVILRCVPISNHLYFYWYRQILGQKVEFLVSFYNNEISEKSEIFDDQFSVERPDGSNFTLKIRSTKLEDSAMYFCASIPDRDVGEQYFGPGTRLTVT.

Of note for this clone: The same CDR3 is also encoded by other DNA sequences in this sample. The CDR3 loop reads CASSPGGYYGYTF. In nucleotides, the CDR3 is TGTGCCAGTAGCCCGGGGGGTTACTATGGCTACACCTTC. This chain uses TRBV19 with TRBJ1-2; weak D call: TRBD1 (5 bases). The CDR3 consists of 13 residues. Germline CDR1 reads LNHDA; CDR2 reads SQIVND (reference sequence). Trimming shortened V by 6 bases and J by 3 bases, and 11 bases separated the two germline ends.